These 25 T cell receptor beta chains were all obtained from the same sample, sequenced in a study of healthy donors' naive CD4 and CD8 T cells. Each TCR library used around 500 ng of total RNA and a linear amplification protocol. TCRdb re-called the reads with MiXCR, one entry per CDR3 protein. This table holds approximately 180,000 distinct CDR3 sequences, 65% to 80% found once. Sequencing input: naive CD4+ and CD8+ T cells sorted from blood, pooled from several donors. The receptors were sampled from a pool of human donors in good health; the sample pools cells from several healthy donors.

The chain uses TRBV29-1 and TRBJ2-7; TRBD2 matches 10 bases. The CDR3 has 12 amino acids. Germline CDR1 reads SQVTM; CDR2 reads ANQGSEA. The junction had 3 bases not matched to a gene; V was cut back by 6 bases and J by 4 bases. The CDR3 loop reads CSVQAGGYEQYF. The DNA for the CDR3 is TGCAGCGTCCAAGCGGGAGGGTACGAGCAGTACTTC.

The chain is built from TRBV29-1 and TRBJ1-6; D is perhaps TRBD1 (5 bases). The CDR3 spans 13 residues. Trimming took off 7 bases at V and 7 bases at J, with 14 bases between the two ends. CDR1 and CDR2 (germline): SQVTM, ANQGSEA. CDR3 sequence: CSARDGENSPLHF. Here the CDR3 DNA reads TGCAGCGCCCGGGACGGAGAAAATTCACCCCTCCACTTT.

This clonotype showed up just a few times. The chain is built from TRBV6-6 and TRBJ2-7; TRBD2 matches at 10 bases. Trimming cost V 3 bases and J 4 bases; bases outside gene matches: 9. In germline, CDR1 is MNHNY, CDR2 SVGAGI (reference sequence). The CDR3 spans 16 residues. The CDR3 sequence is CASSYNNPAGGYEQYF. CDR3 nucleotide sequence: TGTGCCAGCAGTTATAATAATCCAGCGGGAGGGTACGAGCAGTACTTC.

The chain joins TRBV12-5 to TRBJ2-7; no reliable D call. CDR3 length: 15 residues. Germline V gene lookup returns CDR1 LGHNT and CDR2 FRNRAP. The V and J ends lost 6 bases and 2 bases respectively, with 17 bases between them. In nucleotides, the CDR3 is TGTGCTAGTGGCCCAAACGGTCTGCACACCTACGAGCAGTACTTC. Encoded protein: CASGPNGLHTYEQYF.

The gene calls are TRBV27 and TRBJ1-1, with a weak D call TRBD1 (5 bases). Germline V lookup: CDR1 MNHEY, CDR2 SMNVEV (reference sequence). There are 16 residues in the CDR3. V shed 0 bases and J shed 0 bases, with 11 bases lying between them. The CDR3 here is CASSLSSGRMNTEAFF. As DNA, the CDR3 is TGTGCCAGCAGTTTATCTTCGGGACGGATGAACACTGAAGCTTTCTTT.

The chain carries TRBV20-1 and TRBJ1-5; D remains ambiguous. V was shortened by 2 bases and J by 10 bases, with 15 bases between the two germline ends. Germline CDR1 DFQATT, CDR2 SNEGSKA (reference sequence). This CDR3 has 13 amino acids. This chain's CDR3 is CSARRVPGGPQHF. The CDR3 DNA reads TGCAGTGCTAGACGGGTGCCGGGAGGTCCCCAGCATTTT.

This clonotype was seen more than once but under ten times. The V call is TRBV29-1, the J call TRBJ2-2; 7 bases line up with TRBD2. From germline, CDR1 is SQVTM and CDR2 ANQGSEA. The CDR3 covers 13 residues. V lost 7 bases and J lost 0; bases outside the gene matches: 2. The CDR3 DNA follows: TGCAGCGCGGGACTACCGAACACCGGGGAGCTGTTTTTT. Its translation is CSAGLPNTGELFF.

J is TRBJ2-7 and V is TRBV15; 9 bases fit TRBD1. The CDR3 contains 15 residues. The junction had 3 bases not matched to a gene; V was cut back by 0 bases and J by 3 bases. Germline lookup yields CDR1 LNHNV and CDR2 YYDKDF (reference sequence). CDR3 in DNA: TGTGCCACCAGCAGAGAGGGACAGGGATTCTACGAGCAGTACTTC. Its translation is CATSREGQGFYEQYF.

The V gene is TRBV27, the J gene TRBJ2-1, with TRBD2 as a possible D gene (5 bases). The germline V gene has CDR1 MNHEY and CDR2 SMNVEV (reference sequence). This CDR3 is 12 amino acids long. Trimming stripped 2 bases from V and 8 bases from J, with 7 bases between. CDR3 amino acids: CASSLMGDEQFF. The CDR3, as DNA: TGTGCCAGCAGTTTAATGGGAGATGAGCAGTTCTTC.

DNA of the CDR3: TGTGCCAGTAGTACACCGGGACGGGCGAGCAATCAGCCCCAGCATTTT. Translation gives CASSTPGRASNQPQHF. The gene calls are TRBV19 and TRBJ1-5; D might be TRBD1 (5 bases). The V and J ends lost 4 bases and 1 base respectively, with 14 bases between them. This CDR3 spans 16 amino acids. CDR1 and CDR2 from the germline V gene are LNHDA and SQIVND (reference sequence).

The chain uses TRBV27 and TRBJ2-5; the D is unclear. The CDR3 has 14 residues. CDR1 is MNHEY, CDR2 SMNVEV, per germline (reference sequence). Trimming removed 2 bases from V and 5 bases from J, with 12 bases in between. CDR3 loop: CASSLGAGWETQYF. For the CDR3, the DNA is TGTGCCAGCAGTTTAGGAGCCGGGTGGGAGACCCAGTACTTC.

Regarding this clonotype: At one of its ends the junction is not consistent with the germline gene, which may arise from a read error. Written as DNA, the CDR3 is TGTGCCAGTAGTATTGACAGGGCGTATAGCAATCAGCCTCAGCATTTT. Its protein is CASSIDRAYSNQPQHF. V is TRBV19 and J is TRBJ1-5, with 7 bases identical to TRBD1. Germline V lookup: CDR1 LNHDA, CDR2 SQIVND (reference sequence). This CDR3 has 16 residues.

This rearrangement joins TRBV6-5 to TRBJ2-7; D is unresolved. Trimming stripped 7 bases from V and 1 base from J, with 11 bases between. Germline V CDR1 and CDR2: MNHEY, SVGAGI. The CDR3 covers 13 residues. Here the CDR3 reads CASMRTPSYEQYF. CDR3 bases: TGTGCCAGCATGCGAACACCTTCCTACGAGCAGTACTTC.

Only a few counts were recorded for this clonotype. The J gene is TRBJ1-2, the V gene TRBV29-1; TRBD1 matches at 7 bases. CDR3 length equals 12 residues. In germline, CDR1 is SQVTM, CDR2 ANQGSEA. V gave up 6 bases and J gave up 7 bases; unmatched junction bases: 8. The CDR3, as DNA: TGCAGCGTGGAGGGGGCCGTGCTTGGCTACACCTTC. Its translation is CSVEGAVLGYTF.

This clonotype appeared a few times. This CDR3 is CASTGQGNTEAFF. For the CDR3, the DNA is TGCGCCAGCACAGGACAGGGGAACACTGAAGCTTTCTTT. This chain links TRBV10-2 with TRBJ1-1; 8 nucleotides match TRBD1. J was trimmed by 1 base and V by 7 bases; bases with no gene match: 2. The CDR3 is made up of 13 amino acids. Looked up from germline, CDR1 is WSHSY and CDR2 is SAAADI.

The rearrangement uses TRBV29-1 and TRBJ2-1, with TRBD2 matching 11 bases. V was pared by 5 bases and J by 5 bases, with 2 bases of the junction left unmatched. The CDR3 loop spans 13 amino acids. Germline V lookup: CDR1 SQVTM, CDR2 ANQGSEA. The CDR3 spells CSVPGLADNEQFF. The CDR3 DNA reads as TGCAGCGTTCCGGGACTAGCGGACAATGAGCAGTTCTTC.

V usage is TRBV12-3 or TRBV12-4 and J usage is TRBJ2-1; D not resolved. The CDR3 sequence is 11 residues long. CDR3 nucleotides: TGTGCGGTCTCGGACCACGATGAGCAGTTCTTC. This translates into CAVSDHDEQFF.

V is TRBV29-1 and J is TRBJ2-5, with D uncertain. Germline lookup yields CDR1 SQVTM and CDR2 ANQGSEA. CDR3 size: 11 residues. V was clipped by 4 bases and J by 2 bases, with 5 bases between them. As DNA, the CDR3 is TGCAGCGTTGGCCGTCAAGAGACCCAGTACTTC. Protein sequence: CSVGRQETQYF.

The table lists this clonotype with a few counts. CDR3 residues: CSVEWLAGGSNEQFF. CDR3 DNA: TGCAGCGTTGAATGGTTAGCGGGAGGATCAAATGAGCAGTTCTTC. The chain employs TRBV29-1 and TRBJ2-1; 10 nucleotides match TRBD2. The J segment lost 7 bases and the V segment lost 2 bases, leaving 8 bases of the junction unmatched. The CDR3 is 15 residues long. Germline CDR1 is SQVTM and CDR2 is ANQGSEA.

The V call is TRBV15, the J call TRBJ1-1; D is perhaps TRBD1 (5 bases). The CDR3 sequence is 17 residues long. Germline CDR1 LNHNV, CDR2 YYDKDF (reference sequence). V gave up 0 bases and J gave up 1 base, with 15 bases separating them. CDR3: CATSRDRGGGPNTEAFF. As DNA, the CDR3 is TGTGCCACCAGCAGAGATCGCGGTGGGGGTCCGAACACTGAAGCTTTCTTT.

The chain recombines TRBV5-1 with TRBJ1-1; D is undetermined. The CDR3 consists of 14 residues. CDR1 is SGHRS, CDR2 YFSETQ, per germline. Trimming removed 1 base at V and 1 base at J, with 8 bases between. The CDR3 region is CASSLMGKNTEAFF. The DNA for the CDR3 is TGCGCCAGCAGCTTGATGGGGAAGAACACTGAAGCTTTCTTT.

This chain joins TRBV29-1 and TRBJ2-2, with 7 nucleotides matching TRBD1. CDR1 is SQVTM and CDR2 is ANQGSEA in the germline V gene. V lost 6 bases to trimming and J lost 1 base; unmatched junction nucleotides: 5. CDR3 length: 14 residues. Written as DNA, the CDR3 is TGCAGCGTGGAGACAGGGTGGAACACCGGGGAGCTGTTTTTT. It translates to CSVETGWNTGELFF.

The V call is TRBV7-9, the J call TRBJ2-5; maybe TRBD1 (6 bases). The V end lost 6 bases, the J end lost 3 bases, and 14 bases lay between the germline ends. The CDR3 consists of 14 residues. Germline V gene data show CDR1 as SEHNR and CDR2 as FQNEAQ (reference sequence). The CDR3 sequence is CASSQYSGEETQYF. CDR3 sequence (DNA): TGTGCCAGCAGTCAGTATTCAGGGGAAGAGACCCAGTACTTC.

This clonotype was seen a few times. The genes are TRBV29-1 and TRBJ1-1; D is unresolved. The CDR3 totals 12 residues. Germline V gene data show CDR1 as SQVTM and CDR2 as ANQGSEA. Between the trimmed V and J ends, which lost 6 bases and 2 bases, there was a span of 10 bases. The CDR3 reads CSVVPGNTEAFF. The CDR3 region has the DNA TGCAGCGTGGTCCCAGGAAACACTGAAGCTTTCTTT.

J is TRBJ1-2 and V is TRBV29-1; a weak D match, TRBD1 (6 bases). The V end lost 7 bases, the J end lost 8 bases, and 14 bases lay between the germline ends. This CDR3 is built from 11 residues. Germline CDR1 SQVTM, CDR2 ANQGSEA. The CDR3 reads CSGTYRDGYTF. The CDR3 coding sequence is TGCAGCGGGACCTACAGGGACGGCTACACCTTC.